The clone carrying this TCR beta chain occurred many times. These data come from a study of T cells in Graves' hyperthyroidism and ophthalmopathy. What was amplified from RNA transcripts were TCR beta CDR3 regions. First-round RT-PCR of the TCR CDR3 relied on the HTBI primer set. TCRdb re-called the multiplex PCR reads with MiXCR, one entry per CDR3 protein. The sample yields approximately 600,000 distinct CDR3 sequences, 15% to 20% seen once. The CDR3 length is 14 residues. With 2 bases removed from V and 4 bases from J, the gap between germline ends came to 11 bases. The germline CDR1 and CDR2 sequences are LGHNA and YNFKEQ.

This TCR was sampled from a woman in her 30s with Graves' hyperthyroidism. V is TRBV4-2 and J is TRBJ1-2, with D unclear. The sample consisted of blood. The chain's CDR3 is CASSQLQDVYGYTF. In DNA form, the CDR3 reads TGTGCCAGCAGCCAACTTCAGGACGTCTATGGCTACACCTTC.